What follows is one TCR beta chain and its context. Source study methods: Cell counts per sample came from amplifying reference gene primers. Assay: immunoSEQ multiplex PCR; the TCRdb copy retains only in-frame clones and omits some. That table supplies the V and J calls and clone size; D and trimming were determined from the DNA. The sample lists under 130,000 clones; 81% were seen once. These data originate in a study of blood T cell repertoires in COVID-19. Study-level background: COVID-19 samples collected from the United States, Italy and Spain covered acute and convalescent phases. Sources were T cells, B-cell-depleted T cells, or PBMCs; the material itself was cDNA or gDNA.

The CDR3 contains 14 residues. Germline V gene lookup returns CDR1 MNHEY and CDR2 SMNVEV (reference sequence). Trimming cost V 4 bases and J 6 bases; bases outside gene matches: 6. This clonotype was sampled from a man older than 75 with acute or convalescent COVID-19. V usage is TRBV27 and J usage is TRBJ2-4, with TRBD1 identical over 7 bases. Sequencing was performed on peripheral blood. The CDR3 sequence is CASSSQGTGNIQYF. CDR3 coding DNA: TGTGCCAGCAGTTCACAGGGGACGGGAAACATTCAGTACTTC.